The 20 T cell receptor beta chains below all came from one sample that was sequenced in a study of OX40 agonist ivuxolimab in advanced cancers. Data came from immunoSEQ multiplex PCR; TCRdb stores just in-frame clones and leaves some out. This sample has nearly 95,000 clones, with around 94% found just once. Sequenced here: CD4+ or CD8+ T cells sorted from blood, sampled in a trial of the OX40 agonist ivuxolimab. Every receptor here comes from an adult with an advanced solid tumor such as melanoma, head and neck, liver or kidney cancer.

This chain uses TRBV19 with TRBJ1-1; 9 bases are shared with TRBD1. Per germline, CDR1 LNHDA and CDR2 SQIVND (reference sequence). V lost 11 bases to trimming and J lost 7 bases; unmatched junction nucleotides: 8. There are 12 residues in the CDR3. The CDR3: CAVKDRGGEAFF. The CDR3 nucleotides read TGTGCCGTTAAGGACAGGGGAGGTGAAGCTTTCTTT.

This chain uses TRBV27 with TRBJ1-2; D unclear. Germline V gene data show CDR1 as MNHEY and CDR2 as SMNVEV (reference sequence). V was cut by 4 bases and J by 0 bases, with 6 bases left in between. The CDR3 consists of 13 residues. CDR3 protein: CASSYNANYGYTF. CDR3 bases: TGTGCCAGCAGTTACAACGCTAACTATGGCTACACCTTC.

The chain has TRBV6-1 and TRBJ1-5; 9 bases map to TRBD1. CDR1 and CDR2 from the germline V gene are MNHNS and SASEGT. This CDR3 is 11 amino acids long. Trimming took 5 bases from V and 13 from J; bases not matched to a gene: 3. As DNA, the CDR3 is TGTGCCAGCAGTATGACAGGGGGGCAGCATTTT. Translation: CASSMTGGQHF.

To note about this clone: The junction departs from the called germline gene at one end, perhaps through a read error. The chain has TRBV7-7 and TRBJ1-2; D unclear. CDR1 SSHAT and CDR2 FNYEAQ come from the germline V gene (reference sequence). There are 13 residues in the CDR3. CDR3 DNA: TGTGCTAGCAGCTTATGGCGGCAGCCCGGGGACACCTTC. This codes for CASSLWRQPGDTF.

The rearrangement links TRBV11-2 to TRBJ2-3; 9 positions match TRBD1. Germline lookup yields CDR1 SGHAT and CDR2 FQNNGV. There are 16 residues in the CDR3. V lost 5 bases, J lost 2 bases, and 8 bases stayed unmatched. CDR3: CASSGTGGPSTDTQYF. The CDR3 DNA follows: TGTGCCAGCAGCGGAACAGGGGGCCCCTCCACAGATACGCAGTATTTT.

The V gene is TRBV6-5, the J gene TRBJ1-1; D might be TRBD1 (6 bases). The CDR3 contains 16 residues. V was cut by 0 bases and J by 1 base, with 12 bases left in between. From germline, CDR1 is MNHEY and CDR2 SVGAGI. The CDR3 DNA reads TGTGCCAGCAGTTACTCTCTGGACAGAGCGAACACTGAAGCTTTCTTT. Residues: CASSYSLDRANTEAFF.

The V call is TRBV27, the J call TRBJ2-4; D tentatively reads TRBD1 or TRBD2 (5 bases each). Trimming took off 6 bases at V and 9 bases at J, with 18 bases between the two ends. This CDR3 is built from 14 residues. The germline V gene has CDR1 MNHEY and CDR2 SMNVEV (reference sequence). CDR3 sequence: CASSPGSFGTIQYF. The CDR3, as DNA: TGTGCCAGCAGCCCAGGGTCTTTCGGGACCATTCAGTACTTC.

This clone has just one count. V is TRBV27 and J is TRBJ1-2; D is perhaps TRBD1 (6 bases). The CDR3 sequence is 16 residues long. The germline V and J ends were trimmed by 3 bases and 3 bases, with 17 bases remaining between them. Per the germline V gene, CDR1 is MNHEY and CDR2 is SMNVEV (reference sequence). The chain's CDR3 is CASSFLQGQAYYGYTF. CDR3 sequence (DNA): TGTGCCAGCAGTTTTCTCCAGGGGCAGGCGTACTATGGCTACACCTTC.

Regarding this clone: The junction departs from germline at one end; a sequencing error may be responsible. Other DNA sequences in this specimen translate into the identical CDR3. The chain links TRBV27 to TRBJ1-4; 7 bases are a match to TRBD1. The V gene's germline CDR1 is MNHEY and CDR2 SMNVEV (reference sequence). This CDR3 is 14 amino acids long. The CDR3, as DNA: TGTGCCAGCAGCTACCGGGACAGTCGTGAAAAACTATTTTTT. Translating it yields CASSYRDSREKLFF.

The chain is built from TRBV4-2 and TRBJ1-2, with 8 bases matching TRBD1. The trim removed 0 bases at V and 6 bases at J, leaving 3 bases unmatched. The germline V gene encodes CDR1 LGHNA and CDR2 YNFKEQ. This CDR3 region has 14 residues. The CDR3 DNA is TGTGCCAGCAGCCAAGATCCGACAGGGGATGGCTACACCTTC. Translated: CASSQDPTGDGYTF.

The genes are TRBV27 and TRBJ2-1, with 12 bases aligning to TRBD1. V shed 4 bases, J shed 2 bases, and the junction held 3 bases outside the gene matches. Per the germline V gene, CDR1 is MNHEY and CDR2 is SMNVEV (reference sequence). The CDR3 totals 16 residues. CDR3 in DNA: TGTGCCAGCAGTTGGGACAGGGGGCCCCCCTACAATGAGCAGTTCTTC. Protein sequence: CASSWDRGPPYNEQFF.

J is TRBJ2-7 and V is TRBV30, with D perhaps assigned TRBD1 or TRBD2 (7 bases each). V was trimmed by 5 bases and J by 6 bases, leaving 17 bases between them. Per germline, CDR1 GTSNPN and CDR2 SVGIG (reference sequence). The CDR3 loop spans 13 amino acids. CDR3 in DNA: TGTGCCTGGTCCCAGGGGGGGGGCGGCGAGCAGTACTTC. Protein: CAWSQGGGGEQYF.

The chain is built from TRBV6-5 and TRBJ2-7; either TRBD1 or TRBD2 may fit D (5 bases each). CDR1 is MNHEY, CDR2 SVGAGI, per germline. The CDR3 sequence is 11 residues long. V lost 2 bases to trimming and J lost 6 bases, with 5 bases between them. CDR3 coding DNA: TGTGCCAGCAGTTACGGGGGCGAGCAGTACTTC. Translated: CASSYGGEQYF.

This clone was recorded once. The chain carries TRBV6-6 and TRBJ1-2; D ambiguous. Germline assignment: CDR1 MNHNY and CDR2 SVGAGI (reference sequence). V lost 5 bases and J lost 9, with 25 bases in between. This CDR3 region has 16 residues. The CDR3 DNA is TGTGCCAGCAGTACCTTCGACACGCCCGAGGATTATCGCTACACCTTC. This codes for CASSTFDTPEDYRYTF.

The rearrangement uses TRBV5-4 and TRBJ2-7, with D perhaps assigned TRBD1 or TRBD2 (6 bases each). The germline gives CDR1 SGHNT, CDR2 YYREEE (reference sequence). The germline V and J ends were trimmed by 0 bases and 5 bases, with 15 bases remaining between them. The CDR3 consists of 15 residues. DNA for the CDR3: TGTGCCAGCAGCTTGGGTAGGGGGGCGGGGAACGAGCAGTACTTC. Its translation is CASSLGRGAGNEQYF.

The V call is TRBV5-6, the J call TRBJ1-1, with 7 bases identical to TRBD1. This CDR3 contains 14 residues. V dropped 4 bases and J dropped 3; count of bases not matched to a gene: 6. Germline assignment: CDR1 SGHDT and CDR2 YYEEEE. CDR3 loop: CASSPLRGHTEAFF. CDR3 nucleotide sequence: TGTGCCAGCAGCCCCCTAAGGGGGCACACTGAAGCTTTCTTT.

This chain links TRBV7-8 with TRBJ2-1; TRBD1 aligns across 8 bases. Trimming removed 5 bases from V and 4 bases from J; junction bases left unmatched: 1. The CDR3 contains 13 residues. CDR1 and CDR2 (germline): SGHVS, FQNEAQ. The CDR3, as DNA: TGTGCCAGCAGCCGGGACAGGTACAATGAGCAGTTCTTC. It encodes CASSRDRYNEQFF.

The chain is built from TRBV6-5 and TRBJ1-1, with TRBD1 as a possible D gene (5 bases). Trimming removed 2 bases at V and 4 bases at J, with 11 bases between. The CDR3 extends over 14 amino acids. Germline V gene data show CDR1 as MNHEY and CDR2 as SVGAGI. The CDR3 DNA reads TGTGCCAGCAGTTACGGGGCACGGGGCACTGAAGCTTTCTTT. This translates into CASSYGARGTEAFF.

The chain has TRBV5-6 and TRBJ1-1, with 7 bases fitting TRBD1. Trimming took 0 bases from V and 5 from J; bases not matched to a gene: 4. The CDR3 is 14 amino acids. Germline lookup yields CDR1 SGHDT and CDR2 YYEEEE. The CDR3 loop reads CASSLVQGGTEAFF. CDR3 nucleotides: TGTGCCAGCAGCTTGGTCCAGGGGGGGACTGAAGCTTTCTTT.

V gene TRBV5-8 combines with J gene TRBJ2-7, with TRBD1 as a possible D gene (5 bases). Germline V lookup: CDR1 SGHTS, CDR2 YDEGEE. Trimming pared 4 bases from V and 2 bases from J, leaving 16 bases between. The CDR3 runs 15 residues. This CDR3 is CASSGDTGQPYEQYF. Written as DNA, the CDR3 is TGTGCCAGCAGCGGTGATACAGGACAACCCTACGAGCAGTACTTC.